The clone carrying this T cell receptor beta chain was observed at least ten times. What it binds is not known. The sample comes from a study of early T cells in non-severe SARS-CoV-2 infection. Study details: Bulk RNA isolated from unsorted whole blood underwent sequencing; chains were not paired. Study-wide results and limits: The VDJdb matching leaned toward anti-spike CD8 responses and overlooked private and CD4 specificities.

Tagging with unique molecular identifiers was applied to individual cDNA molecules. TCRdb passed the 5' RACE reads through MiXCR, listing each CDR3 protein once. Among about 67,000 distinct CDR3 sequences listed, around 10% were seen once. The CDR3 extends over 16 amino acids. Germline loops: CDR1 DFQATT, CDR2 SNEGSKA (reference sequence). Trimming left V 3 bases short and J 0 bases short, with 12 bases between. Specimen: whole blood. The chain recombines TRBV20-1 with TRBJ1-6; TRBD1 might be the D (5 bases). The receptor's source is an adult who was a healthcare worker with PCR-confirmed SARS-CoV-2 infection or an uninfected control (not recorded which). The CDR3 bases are TGCAGTGCTAGGAAAACCGGACACTCCTATAATTCACCCCTCCACTTT. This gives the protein CSARKTGHSYNSPLHF.